This entry lists 19 T cell receptor beta chains sequenced from one sample in a study of cytomegalovirus exposure and HLA in healthy donors. Primers included in the PCR were 60 Vbeta and 13 Jbeta primers. The protocol was immunoSEQ multiplex PCR, while the TCRdb copy is restricted to in-frame clones and leaves out a portion. The top ten hold less than 2.5% of the sample, which has more than 95,000 clones, about 81% seen once. Sequencing was performed on PBMCs. The receptors stem from a young man in good health and CMV-seronegative.

This clone occurred a few times. The chain is built from TRBV6-5 and TRBJ2-1, with unresolved D. Trimming cost V 5 bases and J 6 bases, with 8 bases left between them. This CDR3 comprises 12 residues. Per germline, CDR1 MNHEY and CDR2 SVGAGI. The CDR3 DNA follows: TGTGCCAGCAGTATCCTTCGCAATGAGCAGTTCTTC. Protein product: CASSILRNEQFF.

The chain is built from TRBV5-1 and TRBJ2-7, with unresolved D. This CDR3 is 14 amino acids long. Germline CDR1 reads SGHRS; CDR2 reads YFSETQ. The V end lost 0 bases, the J end lost 2 bases, and 9 bases lay between the germline ends. CDR3 nucleotides: TGCGCCAGCAGCTTGGTTCCCGACACCTACGAGCAGTACTTC. Translated: CASSLVPDTYEQYF. The full variable domain, completed using reference TRBV5-1 and TRBJ2-7, is KAGVTQTPRYLIKTRGQQVTLSCSPISGHRSVSWYQQTPGQGLQFLFEYFSETQRNKGNFPGRFSGRQFSNSRSEMNVSTLELGDSALYLCASSLVPDTYEQYFGPGTRLTVT.

This clone was observed a handful of times. The rearrangement links TRBV10-2 to TRBJ2-7, with TRBD2 identical over 10 bases. The V gene's germline CDR1 is WSHSY and CDR2 SAAADI. V lost 3 bases and J lost 3; bases outside the gene matches: 8. CDR3 size: 16 residues. This CDR3 is CASSDPGLADFYEQYF. In DNA, the CDR3 is TGCGCCAGCAGTGACCCCGGACTAGCGGACTTCTACGAGCAGTACTTC.

The chain is built from TRBV11-2 and TRBJ1-4; D unclear. The CDR3 length is 15 residues. Germline loops: CDR1 SGHAT, CDR2 FQNNGV. Between the trimmed V and J ends, which lost 5 bases and 2 bases, there was a span of 12 bases. This CDR3 is CASSVPPGTNEKLFF. The CDR3 DNA follows: TGTGCCAGCAGCGTCCCCCCGGGGACTAATGAAAAACTGTTTTTT.

The chain is built from TRBV5-1 and TRBJ2-1; 9 bases match TRBD1. The CDR3 has 15 residues. Germline-derived CDR1 and CDR2 are SGHRS and YFSETQ. V was pared by 3 bases and J by 5 bases, with 6 bases of the junction left unmatched. CDR3 coding DNA: TGCGCCAGCAGCTCAGGACAGGGGCGGGACAATGAGCAGTTCTTC. Residues: CASSSGQGRDNEQFF.

The chain couples TRBV6-5 to TRBJ2-7, with 7 bases that match TRBD2. This CDR3 region has 14 residues. Germline CDR1 MNHEY, CDR2 SVGAGI. V was pared by 5 bases and J by 5 bases, with 9 bases of the junction left unmatched. The CDR3 is CASSLREGRNEQYF. DNA for the CDR3: TGTGCCAGCAGTCTGAGGGAGGGTCGCAACGAGCAGTACTTC.

J is TRBJ2-1 and V is TRBV7-6; a weak D match, TRBD2 (6 bases). Deletions cut 5 bases from V and 0 bases from J, with 17 bases between. This CDR3 contains 17 residues. The germline CDR1 and CDR2 sequences are SGHVS and FNYEAQ. The CDR3 loop reads CASSPLVSGYSYNEQFF. The CDR3 bases are TGTGCCAGCAGCCCCCTGGTGAGCGGGTACTCCTACAATGAGCAGTTCTTC.

This clone was recorded a few times. The V call is TRBV6-5, the J call TRBJ2-1; the match to TRBD1 covers 7 bases. The CDR3 is 15 amino acids. Germline-derived CDR1 and CDR2 are MNHEY and SVGAGI. The V gene end was trimmed by 5 bases and the J gene end by 9 bases; junction bases not matched to a gene: 13. CDR3 nucleotides: TGTGCCAGCAGTCCCCTCGGGCAGGGGGTGGGTGAGCAGTTCTTC. It yields the protein CASSPLGQGVGEQFF.

CDR3 DNA sequence: TGTGCCAGCAGCATCCGGGACAGAAATGAAAAACTGTTTTTT. Translated, it gives CASSIRDRNEKLFF. V gene TRBV2 combines with J gene TRBJ1-4, with 7 bases identical to TRBD1. Trimming removed 6 bases from V and 5 bases from J; junction bases left unmatched: 6. This CDR3 has 14 residues. Germline V gives CDR1 SNHLY, CDR2 FYNNEI.

J is TRBJ2-4 and V is TRBV5-1; TRBD2 matches 8 bases. The CDR3 covers 14 residues. Per germline, CDR1 SGHRS and CDR2 YFSETQ. With V trimmed by 7 bases and J by 15 bases, 18 bases remained unmatched. In DNA form, the CDR3 reads TGCGCCAGCCCCCCCCGGGAGGGCCGGGGTTCAGGGTACTTC. Translation: CASPPREGRGSGYF.

DNA for the CDR3: TGTGCCAGCAGTGGGGGGCCTAATCAGCCCCAGCATTTT. Translating gives CASSGGPNQPQHF. The J gene is TRBJ1-5, the V gene TRBV2; perhaps TRBD1 as D (6 bases). Germline V CDR1 and CDR2: SNHLY, FYNNEI. V was cut by 4 bases and J by 4 bases, with 8 bases left in between. The CDR3 is 13 residues long.

This clone was seen a handful of times. The chain is built from TRBV10-3 and TRBJ2-6; no clear D gene. V lost 3 bases to trimming and J lost 0 bases, with 6 bases between them. Germline loops: CDR1 ENHRY, CDR2 SYGVKD. This CDR3 spans 15 amino acids. Here the CDR3 reads CAISDSNSGANVLTF. In nucleotides, the CDR3 is TGTGCCATCAGTGACTCTAACTCTGGGGCCAACGTCCTGACTTTC.

This clone was found once. This chain links TRBV6-5 with TRBJ1-2; weak D call: TRBD1 (5 bases). This CDR3 comprises 15 residues. Germline CDR1 reads MNHEY; CDR2 reads SVGAGI. The V and J ends lost 0 bases and 4 bases respectively, with 12 bases between them. The chain's CDR3 is CASSYSPGSSYGYTF. The CDR3 DNA follows: TGTGCCAGCAGTTACTCCCCAGGGTCAAGCTATGGCTACACCTTC.

The chain employs TRBV5-1 and TRBJ2-5; TRBD1 matches at 9 bases. CDR1 and CDR2 from the germline V gene are SGHRS and YFSETQ. The CDR3 extends over 14 amino acids. V shed 2 bases, J shed 5 bases, and the junction held 4 bases outside the gene matches. The CDR3 is CASSFTGGEETQYF. The DNA of the CDR3 is TGCGCCAGCAGCTTCACAGGGGGCGAGGAGACCCAGTACTTC.

CDR3 DNA sequence: TGTGCCAGCAGCGTAGCTCCAGTTGAGTTTGGTAGCGGGGGTGAGCAGTTCTTC. It encodes CASSVAPVEFGSGGEQFF. The V and J genes are TRBV9 and TRBJ2-1; 9 nucleotides agree with TRBD2. This CDR3 comprises 18 residues. After removal of 0 bases from V and 9 bases from J, the junction contained 16 bases not matched to a gene. Looked up from germline, CDR1 is SGDLS and CDR2 is YYNGEE.

V usage is TRBV9 and J usage is TRBJ2-7, with D possibly being TRBD2 (5 bases). The CDR3 is made up of 14 amino acids. Germline V CDR1 and CDR2: SGDLS, YYNGEE. Trimming took off 2 bases at V and 1 base at J, with 10 bases between the two ends. CDR3 loop: CASSVEDSSYEQYF. The CDR3 DNA sequence: TGTGCCAGCAGCGTCGAGGACTCGTCCTACGAGCAGTACTTC.

This clone was recorded once. The chain combines TRBV19 with TRBJ2-5; tentatively, D is TRBD2 (6 bases). This CDR3 contains 14 residues. Trimming took off 3 bases at V and 5 bases at J, with 13 bases between the two ends. Per germline, CDR1 LNHDA and CDR2 SQIVND (reference sequence). CDR3 coding DNA: TGTGCCAGTAGTATTGGGGGACTTGGGGAGACCCAGTACTTC. This sequence encodes CASSIGGLGETQYF.

This chain connects TRBV7-2 to TRBJ2-1, with TRBD2 matching over 8 bases. Germline values: CDR1 SGHTA, CDR2 FQGNSA. V dropped 5 bases and J dropped 6; count of bases not matched to a gene: 6. This CDR3 is 14 amino acids long. The CDR3, as DNA: TGTGCCAGCAGCCCGGGACGGGGGGGCAATGAGCAGTTCTTC. Translation gives CASSPGRGGNEQFF.

The rearrangement joins TRBV7-8 to TRBJ1-4; D unclear. The V gene's germline CDR1 is SGHVS and CDR2 FQNEAQ. Trimming cost V 1 base and J 7 bases, with 10 bases left between them. CDR3 length: 14 residues. The DNA for the CDR3 is TGTGCCAGCAGCTTAGACAGAACCTCTGAAAAACTGTTTTTT. It encodes CASSLDRTSEKLFF.